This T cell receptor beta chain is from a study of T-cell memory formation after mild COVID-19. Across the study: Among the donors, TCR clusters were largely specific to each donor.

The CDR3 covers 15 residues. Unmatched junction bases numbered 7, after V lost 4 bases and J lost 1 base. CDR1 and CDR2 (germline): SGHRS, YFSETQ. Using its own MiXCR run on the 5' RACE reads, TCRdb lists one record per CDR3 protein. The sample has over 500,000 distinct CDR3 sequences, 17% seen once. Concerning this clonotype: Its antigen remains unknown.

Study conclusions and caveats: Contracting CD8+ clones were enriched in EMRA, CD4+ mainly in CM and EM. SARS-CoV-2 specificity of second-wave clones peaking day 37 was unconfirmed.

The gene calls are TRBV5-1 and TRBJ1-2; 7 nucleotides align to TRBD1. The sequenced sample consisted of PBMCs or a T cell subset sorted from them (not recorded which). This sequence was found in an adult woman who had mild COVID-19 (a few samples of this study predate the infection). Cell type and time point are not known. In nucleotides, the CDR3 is TGCGCCAGCAGCCCCGGGACAGAAAATAACTATGGCTACACCTTC. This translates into CASSPGTENNYGYTF.